This T cell receptor (beta chain) was identified during a study of identical twins. The study, taken as a whole, reports: Excess twin sharing in beta out-of-frame sequences was weaker. There was an excess of low generation probability in the out-of-frame alpha sequences that twins shared.

With no exceptions, donors were healthy Caucasians. Using its own MiXCR run on the 5' RACE reads, TCRdb lists one record per CDR3 protein. Of about 240,000 distinct CDR3 sequences listed, roughly a tenth are singletons. The junction had 2 bases not matched to a gene; V was cut back by 0 bases and J by 3 bases. The CDR3 covers 15 residues. Per germline, CDR1 KGHDR and CDR2 SFDVKD. This clonotype was seen ten or more times. Its target is unknown. The gene calls are TRBV24-1 and TRBJ2-5; 8 positions agree with TRBD1. This receptor was identified in a man aged 45 to 65 in good health. Sequenced input: memory T cells sorted from blood. DNA for the CDR3: TGTGCCACCAGTGATTTGACAGGGGGAAAAGAGACCCAGTACTTC. As protein: CATSDLTGGKETQYF.